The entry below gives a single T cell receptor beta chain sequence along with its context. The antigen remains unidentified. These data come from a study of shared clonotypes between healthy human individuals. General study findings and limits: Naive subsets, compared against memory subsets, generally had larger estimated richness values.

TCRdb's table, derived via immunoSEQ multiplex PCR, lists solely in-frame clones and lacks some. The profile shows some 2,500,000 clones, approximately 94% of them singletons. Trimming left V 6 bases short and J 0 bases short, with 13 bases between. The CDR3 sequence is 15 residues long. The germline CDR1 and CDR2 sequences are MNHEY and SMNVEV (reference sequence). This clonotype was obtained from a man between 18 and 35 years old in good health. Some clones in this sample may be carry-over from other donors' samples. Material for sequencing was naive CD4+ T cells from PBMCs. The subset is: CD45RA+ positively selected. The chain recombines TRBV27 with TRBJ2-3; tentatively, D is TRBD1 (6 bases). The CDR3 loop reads CASRDRGFSTDTQYF. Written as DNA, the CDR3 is TGTGCCAGCAGGGACAGAGGATTTAGCACAGATACGCAGTATTTT.